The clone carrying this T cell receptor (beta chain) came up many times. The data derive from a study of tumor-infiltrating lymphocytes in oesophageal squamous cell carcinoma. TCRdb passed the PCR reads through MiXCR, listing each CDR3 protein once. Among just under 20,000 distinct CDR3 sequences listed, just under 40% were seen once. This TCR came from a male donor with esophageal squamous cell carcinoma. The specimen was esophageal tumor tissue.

CDR3 DNA sequence: TGTGCCAGCAGTGAAAGGGCTTACGAGCAGTACTTC. Its protein is CASSERAYEQYF. The rearrangement joins TRBV6-1 to TRBJ2-7; no clear D. The V gene's germline CDR1 is MNHNS and CDR2 SASEGT. The V end was cut by 2 bases, the J end by 4 bases, with 6 bases between. This CDR3 spans 12 amino acids.